Listed here is a single T cell receptor (beta chain). The antigen is unknown. The record originates from a study of T cell responses to AZD1222 COVID-19 vaccine. Germline assignment: CDR1 SGHAT and CDR2 FQNNGV. The CDR3 extends over 15 amino acids. The ends were cut back, 3 bases at V and 6 bases at J, with 12 bases in the middle. Findings and limits, study-wide: Clonal diversity may have been underestimated in mostly white British donors. Repertoires were sampled only after the peak T cell response. In the spike-specific TCR repertoire, nearly half reportedly target unmutated variant regions.

TCRdb's copy holds only in-frame clones and misses some; the assay was immunoSEQ multiplex PCR. The table lists about 140,000 clones, 80% to 95% of them singletons. This receptor was obtained from an adult in good health. The sample consisted of peripheral blood, taken on day 0 of AZD1222 vaccination. The V gene is TRBV11-2, the J gene TRBJ1-6, with a possible D match to TRBD1 (6 bases). CDR3 region: CASSLARGGNSPLHF. DNA of the CDR3: TGTGCCAGCAGCTTGGCCAGGGGAGGTAATTCACCCCTCCACTTT.